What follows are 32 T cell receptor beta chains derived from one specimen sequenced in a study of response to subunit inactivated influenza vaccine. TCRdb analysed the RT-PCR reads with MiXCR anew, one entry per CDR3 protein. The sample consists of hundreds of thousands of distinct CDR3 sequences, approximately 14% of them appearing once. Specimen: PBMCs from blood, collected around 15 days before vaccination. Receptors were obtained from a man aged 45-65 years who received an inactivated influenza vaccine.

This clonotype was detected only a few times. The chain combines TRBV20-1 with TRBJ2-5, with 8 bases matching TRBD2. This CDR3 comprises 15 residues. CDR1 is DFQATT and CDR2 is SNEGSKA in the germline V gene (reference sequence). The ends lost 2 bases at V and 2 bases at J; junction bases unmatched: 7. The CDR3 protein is CSARPTSAQQETQYF. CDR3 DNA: TGCAGTGCTAGACCGACTAGCGCCCAACAAGAGACCCAGTACTTC.

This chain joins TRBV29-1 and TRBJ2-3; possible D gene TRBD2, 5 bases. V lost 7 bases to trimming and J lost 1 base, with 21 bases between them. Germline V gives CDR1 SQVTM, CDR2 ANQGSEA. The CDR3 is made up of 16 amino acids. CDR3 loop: CSGYYRAGRGTDTQYF. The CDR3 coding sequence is TGCAGCGGGTATTATCGGGCGGGCCGGGGCACAGATACGCAGTATTTT.

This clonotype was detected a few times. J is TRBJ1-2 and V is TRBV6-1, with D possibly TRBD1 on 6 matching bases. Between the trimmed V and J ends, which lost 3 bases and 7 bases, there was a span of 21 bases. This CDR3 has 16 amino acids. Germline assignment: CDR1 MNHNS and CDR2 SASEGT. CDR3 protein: CASSEKTGYSSGGYTF. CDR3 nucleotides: TGTGCCAGCAGTGAGAAGACAGGCTACTCGTCAGGTGGCTACACCTTC.

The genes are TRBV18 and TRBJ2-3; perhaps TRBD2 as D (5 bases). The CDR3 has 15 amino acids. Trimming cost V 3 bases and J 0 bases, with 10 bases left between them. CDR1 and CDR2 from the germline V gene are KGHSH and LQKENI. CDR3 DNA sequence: TGTGCCAGCTCACCTCGGGGAATCAGCACAGATACGCAGTATTTT. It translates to CASSPRGISTDTQYF.

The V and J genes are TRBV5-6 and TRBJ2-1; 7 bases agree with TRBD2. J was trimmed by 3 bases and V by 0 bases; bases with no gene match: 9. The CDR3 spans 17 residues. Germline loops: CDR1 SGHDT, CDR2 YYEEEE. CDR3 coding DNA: TGTGCCAGCAGCTTGGGTGAGTGGGCGGGGGTCTACAATGAGCAGTTCTTC. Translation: CASSLGEWAGVYNEQFF.

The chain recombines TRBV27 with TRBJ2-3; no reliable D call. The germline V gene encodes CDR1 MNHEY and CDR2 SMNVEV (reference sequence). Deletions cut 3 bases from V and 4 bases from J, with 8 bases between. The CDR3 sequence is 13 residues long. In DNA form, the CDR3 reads TGTGCCAGCAGTTTCCTAGTCCCAGATACGCAGTATTTT. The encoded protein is CASSFLVPDTQYF.

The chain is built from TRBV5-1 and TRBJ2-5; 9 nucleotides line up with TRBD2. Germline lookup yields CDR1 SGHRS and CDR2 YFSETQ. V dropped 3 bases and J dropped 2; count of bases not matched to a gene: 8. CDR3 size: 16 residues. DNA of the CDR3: TGCGCCAGCAGCTACGGACTAGCGTCGATTCAAGAGACCCAGTACTTC. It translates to CASSYGLASIQETQYF.

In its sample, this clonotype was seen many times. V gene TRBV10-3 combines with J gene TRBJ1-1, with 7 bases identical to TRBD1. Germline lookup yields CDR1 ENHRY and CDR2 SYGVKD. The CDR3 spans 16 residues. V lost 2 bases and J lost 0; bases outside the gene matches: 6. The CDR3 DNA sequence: TGTGCCATCAGTGAGACCTGGGACAGCCTGAACACTGAAGCTTTCTTT. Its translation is CAISETWDSLNTEAFF.

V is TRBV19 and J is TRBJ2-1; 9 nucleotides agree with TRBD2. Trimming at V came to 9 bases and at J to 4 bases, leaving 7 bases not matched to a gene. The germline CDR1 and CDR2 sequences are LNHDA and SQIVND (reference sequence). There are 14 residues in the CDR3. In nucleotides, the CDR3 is TGTGCCAGCAAGGGCGGGGGGGCTTACAATGAGCAGTTCTTC. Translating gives CASKGGGAYNEQFF. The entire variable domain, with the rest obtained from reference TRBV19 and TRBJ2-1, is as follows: DGGITQSPKYLFRKEGQNVTLSCEQNLNHDAMYWYRQDPGQGLRLIYYSQIVNDFQKGDIAEGYSVSREKKESFPLTVTSAQKNPTAFYLCASKGGGAYNEQFFGPGTRLTVL.

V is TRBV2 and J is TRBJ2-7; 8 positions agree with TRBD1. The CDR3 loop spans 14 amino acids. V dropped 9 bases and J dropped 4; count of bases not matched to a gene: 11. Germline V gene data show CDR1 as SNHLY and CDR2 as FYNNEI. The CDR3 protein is CASLPTRGLYEQYF. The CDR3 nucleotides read TGTGCCAGTCTCCCTACCAGGGGGCTATACGAGCAGTACTTC.

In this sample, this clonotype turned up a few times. The chain's CDR3 is CASSSYEDTQYF. CDR3 in DNA: TGTGCCAGCAGTTCGTATGAAGATACGCAGTATTTT. The chain links TRBV12-3 or TRBV12-4 to TRBJ2-3; D call uncertain. The CDR3 consists of 12 residues. The V end was cut by 4 bases, the J end by 5 bases, with 7 bases between.

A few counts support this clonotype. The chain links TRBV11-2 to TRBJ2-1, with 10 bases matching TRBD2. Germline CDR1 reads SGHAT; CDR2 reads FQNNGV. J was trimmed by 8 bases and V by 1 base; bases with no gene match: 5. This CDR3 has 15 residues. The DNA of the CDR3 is TGTGCCAGCAGCTTAGCCCTAGCGGGAGCACATGAGCAGTTCTTC. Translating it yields CASSLALAGAHEQFF.

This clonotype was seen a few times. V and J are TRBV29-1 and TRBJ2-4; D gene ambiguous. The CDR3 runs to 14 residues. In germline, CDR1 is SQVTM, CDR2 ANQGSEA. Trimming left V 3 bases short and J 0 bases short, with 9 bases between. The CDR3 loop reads CSVDGWGAKNIQYF. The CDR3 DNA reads TGCAGCGTTGACGGTTGGGGAGCCAAAAACATTCAGTACTTC. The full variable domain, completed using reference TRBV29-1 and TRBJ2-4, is SAVISQKPSRDICQRGTSLTIQCQVDSQVTMMFWYRQQPGQSLTLIATANQGSEATYESGFVIDKFPISRPNLTFSTLTVSNMSPEDSSIYLCSVDGWGAKNIQYFGAGTRLSVL.

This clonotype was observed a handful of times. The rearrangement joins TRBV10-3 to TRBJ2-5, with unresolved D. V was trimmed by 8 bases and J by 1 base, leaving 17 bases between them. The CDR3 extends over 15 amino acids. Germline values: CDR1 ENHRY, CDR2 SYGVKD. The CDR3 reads CAIRPGQDLQETQYF. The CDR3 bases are TGTGCCATCCGCCCCGGGCAGGACCTCCAAGAGACCCAGTACTTC.

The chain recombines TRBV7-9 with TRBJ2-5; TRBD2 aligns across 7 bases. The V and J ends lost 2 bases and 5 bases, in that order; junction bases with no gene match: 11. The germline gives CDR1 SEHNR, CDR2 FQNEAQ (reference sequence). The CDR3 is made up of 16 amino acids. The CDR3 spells CASSLPLVGGGETQYF. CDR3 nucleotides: TGTGCCAGCAGCTTACCCCTTGTGGGGGGAGGGGAGACCCAGTACTTC.

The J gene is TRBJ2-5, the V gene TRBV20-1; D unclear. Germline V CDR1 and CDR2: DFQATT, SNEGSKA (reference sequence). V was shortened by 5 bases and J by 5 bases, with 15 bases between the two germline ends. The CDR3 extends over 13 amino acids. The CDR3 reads CSAPGPFGETQYF. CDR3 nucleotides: TGCAGTGCTCCGGGCCCTTTCGGGGAGACCCAGTACTTC.

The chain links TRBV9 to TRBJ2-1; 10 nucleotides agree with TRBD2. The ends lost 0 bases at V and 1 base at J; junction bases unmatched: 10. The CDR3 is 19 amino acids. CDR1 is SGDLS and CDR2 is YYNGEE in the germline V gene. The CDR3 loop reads CASSVVSSGGGGSYNEQFF. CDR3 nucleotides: TGTGCCAGCAGCGTAGTATCCAGCGGGGGGGGTGGATCCTACAATGAGCAGTTCTTC.

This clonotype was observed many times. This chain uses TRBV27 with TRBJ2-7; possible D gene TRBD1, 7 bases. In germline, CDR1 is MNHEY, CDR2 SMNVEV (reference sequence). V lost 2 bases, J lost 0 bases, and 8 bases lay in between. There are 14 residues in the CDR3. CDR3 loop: CASSLQGGSYEQYF. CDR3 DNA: TGTGCCAGCAGTTTACAGGGGGGCTCCTACGAGCAGTACTTC.

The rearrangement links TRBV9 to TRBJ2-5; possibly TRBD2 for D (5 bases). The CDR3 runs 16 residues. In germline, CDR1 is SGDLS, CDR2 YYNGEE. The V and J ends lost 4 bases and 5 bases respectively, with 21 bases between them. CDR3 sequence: CASSPASGGGRETQYF. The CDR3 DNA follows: TGTGCCAGCAGCCCCGCGAGTGGCGGAGGAAGGGAGACCCAGTACTTC.

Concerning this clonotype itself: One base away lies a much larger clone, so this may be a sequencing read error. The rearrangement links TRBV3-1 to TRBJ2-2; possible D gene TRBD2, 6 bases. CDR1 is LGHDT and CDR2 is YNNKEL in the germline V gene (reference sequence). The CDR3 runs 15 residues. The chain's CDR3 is CASTQRDFNTGELFF. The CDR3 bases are TGTGCCAGCACCCAACGGGACTTTAACACCGGGGAGCTGTTTTTT. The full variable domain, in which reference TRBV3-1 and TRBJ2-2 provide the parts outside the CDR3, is DTAVSQTPKYLVTQMGNDKSIKCEQNLGHDTMYWYKQDSKKFLKIMFSYNNKELIINETVPNRFSPKSPDKAHLNLHINSLELGDSAVYFCASTQRDFNTGELFFGEGSRLTVL.

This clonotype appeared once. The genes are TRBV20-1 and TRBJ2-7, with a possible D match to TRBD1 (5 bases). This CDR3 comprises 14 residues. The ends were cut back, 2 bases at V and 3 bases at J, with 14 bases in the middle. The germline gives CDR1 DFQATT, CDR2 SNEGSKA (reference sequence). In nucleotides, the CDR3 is TGCAGTGCTAGACTCCCAGGACATTTCTACGAGCAGTACTTC. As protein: CSARLPGHFYEQYF.

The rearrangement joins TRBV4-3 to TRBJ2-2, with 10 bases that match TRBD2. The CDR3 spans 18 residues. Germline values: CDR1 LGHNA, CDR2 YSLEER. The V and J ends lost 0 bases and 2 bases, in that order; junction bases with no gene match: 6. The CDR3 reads CASSQEGSGGGNTGELFF. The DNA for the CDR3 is TGCGCCAGCAGCCAAGAAGGGAGCGGGGGGGGAAACACCGGGGAGCTGTTTTTT.

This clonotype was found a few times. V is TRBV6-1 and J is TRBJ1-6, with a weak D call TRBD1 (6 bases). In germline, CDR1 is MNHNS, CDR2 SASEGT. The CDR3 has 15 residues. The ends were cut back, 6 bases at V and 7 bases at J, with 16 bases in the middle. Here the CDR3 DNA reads TGTGCCAGCAGCCCCCAGGACAGTGTAAATTCACCCCTCCACTTT. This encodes CASSPQDSVNSPLHF.

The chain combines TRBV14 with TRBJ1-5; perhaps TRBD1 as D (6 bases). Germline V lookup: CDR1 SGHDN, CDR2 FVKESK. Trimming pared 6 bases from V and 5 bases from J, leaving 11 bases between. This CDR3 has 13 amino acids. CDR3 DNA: TGTGCCAGCAGTCACAGGGTCTATCAGCCCCAGCATTTT. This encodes CASSHRVYQPQHF. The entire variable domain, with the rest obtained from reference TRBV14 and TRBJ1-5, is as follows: EAGVTQFPSHSVIEKGQTVTLRCDPISGHDNLYWYRRVMGKEIKFLLHFVKESKQDESGMPNNRFLAERTGGTYSTLKVQPAELEDSGVYFCASSHRVYQPQHFGDGTRLSIL.

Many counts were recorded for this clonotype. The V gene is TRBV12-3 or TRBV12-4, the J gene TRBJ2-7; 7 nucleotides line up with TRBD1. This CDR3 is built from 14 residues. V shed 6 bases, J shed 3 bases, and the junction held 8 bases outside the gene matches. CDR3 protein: CASSPGQGDYEQYF. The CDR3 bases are TGTGCCAGCAGCCCCGGGCAGGGGGACTACGAGCAGTACTTC.

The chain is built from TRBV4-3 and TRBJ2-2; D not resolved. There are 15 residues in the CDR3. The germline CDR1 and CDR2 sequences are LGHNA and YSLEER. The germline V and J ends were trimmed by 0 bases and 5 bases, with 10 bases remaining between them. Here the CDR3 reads CASSQDRLVTGELFF. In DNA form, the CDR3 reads TGCGCCAGCAGCCAAGATCGTCTGGTGACCGGGGAGCTGTTTTTT.

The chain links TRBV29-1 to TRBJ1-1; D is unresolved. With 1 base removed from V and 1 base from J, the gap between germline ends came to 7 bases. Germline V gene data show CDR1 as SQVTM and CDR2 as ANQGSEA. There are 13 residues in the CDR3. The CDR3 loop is CSVEVQSNTEAFF. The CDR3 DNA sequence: TGCAGCGTTGAAGTGCAGTCGAACACTGAAGCTTTCTTT.

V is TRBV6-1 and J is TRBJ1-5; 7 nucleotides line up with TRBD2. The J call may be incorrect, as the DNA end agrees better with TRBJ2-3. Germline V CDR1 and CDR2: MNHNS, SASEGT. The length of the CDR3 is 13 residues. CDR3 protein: CASNERGPEPQYF. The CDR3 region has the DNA TGTGCCAGCAACGAGCGGGGCCCGGAGCCCCAGTATTTT.

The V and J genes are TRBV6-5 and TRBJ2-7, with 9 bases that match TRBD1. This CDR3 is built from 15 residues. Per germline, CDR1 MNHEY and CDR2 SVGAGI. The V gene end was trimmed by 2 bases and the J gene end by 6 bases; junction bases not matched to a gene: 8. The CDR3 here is CASSYPTGQGSEQYF. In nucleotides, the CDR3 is TGTGCCAGCAGTTACCCTACGGGACAGGGCTCCGAGCAGTACTTC.

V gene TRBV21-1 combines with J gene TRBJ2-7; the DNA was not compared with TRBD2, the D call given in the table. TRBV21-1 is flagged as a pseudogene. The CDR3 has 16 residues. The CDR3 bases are TGTGCCAGCAGCAGAGAGAGCGGGAGGTTGACCTACGAGCAGTACTTC. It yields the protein CASSRESGRLTYEQYF.

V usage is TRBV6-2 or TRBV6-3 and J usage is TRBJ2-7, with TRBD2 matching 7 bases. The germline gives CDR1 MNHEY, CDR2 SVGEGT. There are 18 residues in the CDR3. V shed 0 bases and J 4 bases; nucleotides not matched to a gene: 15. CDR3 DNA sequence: TGTGCCAGCAGTTACTCTAATGTTTTCGGGGACTACATATACGAGCAGTACTTC. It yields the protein CASSYSNVFGDYIYEQYF.

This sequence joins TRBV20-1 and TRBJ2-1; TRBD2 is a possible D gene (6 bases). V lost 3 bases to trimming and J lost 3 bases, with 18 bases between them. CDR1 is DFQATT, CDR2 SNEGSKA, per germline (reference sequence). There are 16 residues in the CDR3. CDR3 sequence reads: CSARGRSGPGYNEQFF. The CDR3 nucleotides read TGCAGTGCTAGGGGGAGGTCAGGGCCCGGCTACAATGAGCAGTTCTTC.